What follows is one TCR beta chain and its context. Antigen: not known. TCRdb's copy holds only in-frame clones and misses some; the assay was immunoSEQ multiplex PCR. The table has roughly 140,000 clones, around 90% seen once. The sample originates from a study of T cell responses to AZD1222 COVID-19 vaccine. The length of the CDR3 is 15 residues. Deletions cut 0 bases from V and 6 bases from J, with 15 bases between. Germline loops: CDR1 MGHDK, CDR2 SYGVNS. Whole-study results and caveats: Females made up more of the donors, who were largely white British, and clonal diversity may have come out too low. Vaccine-related CD4 TCRs covered spike, predominating at 160-218 and 743-854. Two AZD1222 doses significantly raised spike-specific TCR breadth and depth over controls.

The chain employs TRBV25-1 and TRBJ2-7, with D perhaps TRBD1 or TRBD2 (5 bases each). This material consisted of peripheral blood, taken on day 0 of AZD1222 vaccination. The TCR originated in an adult in good health. The CDR3 protein is CASSEYEGWKGEQYF. CDR3 sequence (DNA): TGTGCCAGCAGTGAATATGAGGGGTGGAAAGGCGAGCAGTACTTC.